The 24 T cell receptor beta chains given below trace back to one sample, sequenced in a study of T cell repertoires in cytomegalovirus infection. TCRdb redid the calling of the reads with MiXCR, one entry per CDR3 protein. The table includes some 920,000 distinct CDR3 sequences, under 40% detected once. Their cognate antigens are unknown. Sequenced here: cultured CD8+ T cells from PBMCs, sampled from culture after CMV antigen stimulation. The receptors stem from a human donor in good health (CMV status not recorded). Some clones in this sample may be carry-over from other donors' samples.

In this sample, this clonotype turned up a few times. The V gene is TRBV6-5, the J gene TRBJ1-2; D gene unclear. There are 14 residues in the CDR3. The V end was cut by 0 bases, the J end by 4 bases, with 9 bases between. Germline CDR1 is MNHEY and CDR2 is SVGAGI. CDR3 sequence (DNA): TGTGCCAGCAGTTACTCGATCGATGTCTATGGCTACACCTTC. Translated: CASSYSIDVYGYTF.

The chain combines TRBV6-1 with TRBJ1-1, with D maybe TRBD1 (5 bases). Germline lookup yields CDR1 MNHNS and CDR2 SASEGT. The CDR3 is 14 amino acids. The germline V and J ends were trimmed by 6 bases and 3 bases, with 14 bases remaining between them. This chain's CDR3 is CASSPTGVYTEAFF. The DNA for the CDR3 is TGTGCCAGCAGCCCCACAGGCGTTTACACTGAAGCTTTCTTT.

The rearrangement links TRBV11-2 to TRBJ2-2; TRBD2 aligns across 7 bases. This CDR3 region has 18 residues. Germline CDR1 SGHAT, CDR2 FQNNGV. Trimming removed 3 bases from V and 0 bases from J; junction bases left unmatched: 10. In DNA, the CDR3 is TGTGCCAGCAGCTTGACCCCCGGGCGGGGGACGAACACCGGGGAGCTGTTTTTT. Translation gives CASSLTPGRGTNTGELFF.

The chain couples TRBV20-1 to TRBJ2-7; TRBD2 agrees at 8 bases. CDR1 is DFQATT, CDR2 SNEGSKA, per germline (reference sequence). The CDR3 spans 15 residues. Trimming at V came to 0 bases and at J to 0 bases, leaving 4 bases not matched to a gene. CDR3 amino acids: CSARDQRESSYEQYV. DNA of the CDR3: TGCAGTGCTAGAGATCAGCGGGAGAGCTCCTACGAGCAGTACGTC.

In this sample, this clonotype turned up a few times. This chain uses TRBV28 with TRBJ2-5, with a weak D call TRBD1 (6 bases). The germline V and J ends were trimmed by 7 bases and 2 bases, with 23 bases remaining between them. Germline assignment: CDR1 MDHEN and CDR2 SYDVKM. This CDR3 region has 17 residues. CDR3 sequence reads: CASTPLFGQPQQETQYF. CDR3 DNA: TGTGCCAGCACCCCCCTTTTCGGACAGCCACAACAAGAGACCCAGTACTTC.

V is TRBV19 and J is TRBJ1-1, with no clear D. There are 14 residues in the CDR3. Per the germline V gene, CDR1 is LNHDA and CDR2 is SQIVND (reference sequence). V dropped 6 bases and J dropped 0 bases, with 11 bases sitting between them. The CDR3 protein is CASSSSPLNTEAFF. The CDR3 region has the DNA TGTGCCAGTAGCTCATCCCCGTTGAACACTGAAGCTTTCTTT.

The V call is TRBV5-6, the J call TRBJ1-5; D unresolved. CDR3 length equals 16 residues. The germline gives CDR1 SGHDT, CDR2 YYEEEE. Trimming cost V 1 base and J 1 base, with 12 bases left between them. CDR3 in amino acids: CASSLTLWGSNQPQHF. For the CDR3, the DNA is TGTGCCAGCAGCTTGACTCTTTGGGGAAGCAATCAGCCCCAGCATTTT.

This chain links TRBV12-5 with TRBJ1-1; possibly TRBD1 for D (6 bases). There are 12 residues in the CDR3. The germline gives CDR1 LGHNT, CDR2 FRNRAP. Trimming took 6 bases from V and 8 from J, leaving 13 bases between them. The CDR3 reads CASGVLQGEAFF. The CDR3 DNA follows: TGTGCTAGTGGCGTTTTACAGGGAGAAGCTTTCTTT.

The chain has TRBV9 and TRBJ2-1, with 7 bases fitting TRBD2. J gave up 10 bases and V 2 bases, and 6 bases lay outside the gene matches. Germline V gene data show CDR1 as SGDLS and CDR2 as YYNGEE. The CDR3 extends over 13 amino acids. Here the CDR3 reads CASSVDAGDEQFF. As DNA, the CDR3 is TGTGCCAGCAGCGTGGACGCGGGGGACGAGCAGTTCTTC.

This clonotype appeared once. V usage is TRBV20-1 and J usage is TRBJ2-1; D call uncertain. The CDR3 is 14 amino acids. CDR1 is DFQATT and CDR2 is SNEGSKA in the germline V gene (reference sequence). The V gene lost 4 bases and the J gene lost 0 bases, with 10 bases spanning the gap. The CDR3 bases are TGCAGTGCTATAGCTCCGAGCTCCTACAATGAGCAGTTCTTC. Its protein is CSAIAPSSYNEQFF.

This clonotype has at least ten counts. The junction does not match germline at one end; this may be a read error. This chain joins TRBV7-7 and TRBJ1-5; D not certain. Germline values: CDR1 SSHAT, CDR2 FNYEAQ (reference sequence). CDR3 length equals 15 residues. CDR3 amino acids: CASSLALGGNQPQHF. For the CDR3, the DNA is TGTGCTAGCAGCTTAGCGCTGGGAGGAAATCAGCCCCAGCATTTT. Variable domain in full (rest from reference TRBV7-7 and TRBJ1-5): GAGVSQSPRYKVTKRGQDVTLRCDPISSHATLYWYQQALGQGPEFLTYFNYEAQPDKSGLPSDRFSAERPEGSISTLTIQRTEQRDSAMYRCASSLALGGNQPQHFGDGTRLSIL.

A few counts support this clonotype. The rearrangement uses TRBV12-5 and TRBJ2-1; TRBD2 matches at 8 bases. Per germline, CDR1 LGHNT and CDR2 FRNRAP. V shed 0 bases and J 5 bases; nucleotides not matched to a gene: 6. CDR3 length equals 16 residues. The CDR3 spells CASGLVGNSGDNEQFF. CDR3 bases: TGTGCTAGTGGTTTGGTAGGTAATAGCGGGGACAATGAGCAGTTCTTC.

Ten or more counts support this clonotype. The chain joins TRBV7-8 to TRBJ2-2; no clear D. The CDR3 has 15 amino acids. Deletions cut 5 bases from V and 0 bases from J, with 10 bases between. CDR1 is SGHVS, CDR2 FQNEAQ, per germline. CDR3 region: CASSPGLANTGELFF. The CDR3 DNA is TGTGCCAGCAGCCCTGGGTTAGCGAACACCGGGGAGCTGTTTTTT.

V gene TRBV6-5 combines with J gene TRBJ2-2; TRBD1 matches 7 bases. Germline V gene data show CDR1 as MNHEY and CDR2 as SVGAGI. V shed 6 bases and J 5 bases; nucleotides not matched to a gene: 15. The CDR3 has 17 residues. As DNA, the CDR3 is TGTGCCAGCAGCCCCATCAAACTCAGGGGGTCTACCGGGGAGCTGTTTTTT. Amino acids: CASSPIKLRGSTGELFF.

This clonotype was seen a few times. The V call is TRBV4-1, the J call TRBJ2-5, with D perhaps matching TRBD2 (5 bases). CDR3 length: 14 amino acids. Germline-derived CDR1 and CDR2 are MGHRA and YSYEKL. V was shortened by 3 bases and J by 4 bases, with 12 bases between the two germline ends. The CDR3 is CASSQSLEGETQYF. In DNA form, the CDR3 reads TGCGCCAGCAGCCAGTCCCTTGAGGGAGAGACCCAGTACTTC.

This clonotype was counted only a few times. The chain employs TRBV6-6 and TRBJ2-7; D might be TRBD1 or TRBD2, each matching 5 bases. The V end lost 7 bases, the J end lost 3 bases, and 16 bases lay between the germline ends. Germline CDR1 and CDR2: MNHNY and SVGAGI (reference sequence). The CDR3 covers 14 residues. CDR3 sequence (DNA): TGTGCCAGCACTCGGACACCGGGGAACTACGAGCAGTACTTC. Its translation is CASTRTPGNYEQYF.

The CDR3 nucleotides are TGTGCCAGCAGGAAGGAGGGCATGGGTGAAAAACTGTTTTTT. Translated: CASRKEGMGEKLFF. V usage is TRBV6-1 and J usage is TRBJ1-4; D is undetermined. Trimming left V 6 bases short and J 7 bases short, with 15 bases between. This CDR3 has 14 residues. The germline V gene encodes CDR1 MNHNS and CDR2 SASEGT.

This clonotype has only a few counts. J is TRBJ2-2 and V is TRBV7-2; D is uncertain. CDR3 length equals 14 residues. V was clipped by 5 bases and J by 2 bases, with 9 bases between them. Germline CDR1 SGHTA, CDR2 FQGNSA. CDR3 DNA: TGTGCCAGCAGCGAGATTGGTAACACCGGGGAGCTGTTTTTT. This sequence encodes CASSEIGNTGELFF.

The chain links TRBV6-2 or TRBV6-3 to TRBJ1-1, with D unclear. The V gene's germline CDR1 is MNHEY and CDR2 SVGEGT. The V gene lost 5 bases and the J gene lost 10 bases, with 17 bases spanning the gap. This CDR3 contains 13 residues. CDR3 bases: TGTGCCAGCAGTCCCGGCTACCCGGTTACAGCTTTCTTT. It encodes CASSPGYPVTAFF.

The V and J genes are TRBV11-3 and TRBJ2-1, with TRBD2 identical over 13 bases. This CDR3 contains 15 residues. Germline V gives CDR1 SGHNT, CDR2 YENEEA. J was trimmed by 8 bases and V by 4 bases; bases with no gene match: 5. The CDR3 DNA follows: TGTGCCAGCAGCTCGGGGACTAGCGGGAATGATGAGCAGTTCTTC. It specifies CASSSGTSGNDEQFF.

This clonotype was found a few times. This CDR3 reads CASSATRDWIYNEQFF. The CDR3 DNA follows: TGTGCCAGCAGCGCGACCCGGGACTGGATATACAATGAGCAGTTCTTC. The chain is built from TRBV9 and TRBJ2-1; a possible D gene is TRBD2 (6 bases). The CDR3 is 16 residues long. Germline V lookup: CDR1 SGDLS, CDR2 YYNGEE. The V end was cut by 3 bases, the J end by 4 bases, with 17 bases between.

This clonotype has a count of ten or more. The V gene is TRBV7-9, the J gene TRBJ2-5, with 10 bases matching TRBD1. The ends lost 7 bases at V and 3 bases at J; junction bases unmatched: 11. The germline CDR1 and CDR2 sequences are SEHNR and FQNEAQ (reference sequence). The CDR3 sequence is 16 residues long. For the CDR3, the DNA is TGTGCCAGCACCCCACCCCGGGACAGGGGAGAAGAGACCCAGTACTTC. It encodes CASTPPRDRGEETQYF.

The J gene is TRBJ2-1, the V gene TRBV5-5, with a tentative D call TRBD1 (6 bases). V lost 4 bases to trimming and J lost 4 bases, with 15 bases between them. Germline V gene data show CDR1 as SGHKS and CDR2 as YYEKEE (reference sequence). This CDR3 has 15 residues. CDR3 sequence: CASSLKLDSYNEQFF. CDR3 coding DNA: TGTGCCAGCAGCCTTAAATTGGACAGTTACAATGAGCAGTTCTTC.

This clonotype has just a few counts. The chain couples TRBV6-1 to TRBJ2-1; 13 bases line up with TRBD2. Trimming removed 6 bases from V and 2 bases from J; junction bases left unmatched: 1. CDR1 MNHNS and CDR2 SASEGT come from the germline V gene. This CDR3 has 15 amino acids. For the CDR3, the DNA is TGTGCCAGCAGACTAGCGGGGGGGGCCTACAATGAGCAGTTCTTC. Translated, it gives CASRLAGGAYNEQFF.